A single sample gave rise to the 30 T cell receptor beta chains below, sequenced in a study of CD8+ T cells in alopecia areata. Specified treatment: oral pan-JAK inhibitor, 5-10 mg twice daily. It was cDNA, reverse transcribed from extracted RNA, that served as the sequencing template. The protocol was immunoSEQ multiplex PCR, while the TCRdb copy is restricted to in-frame clones and leaves out a portion. The profile shows around 290,000 clones, 55% to 70% of them singletons. The sequenced sample was CD4+ T cells sorted from blood, obtained at week 24, from a patient treated with tofacitinib. The receptors stem from a human donor with alopecia areata.

This clone was detected only a few times. This chain connects TRBV15 to TRBJ1-3; D unclear. Germline V lookup: CDR1 LNHNV, CDR2 YYDKDF (reference sequence). The length of the CDR3 is 14 residues. V lost 1 base, J lost 0 bases, and 4 bases lay in between. CDR3 sequence: CATSRGISGNTIYF. The CDR3 DNA sequence: TGTGCCACCAGCAGAGGCATCTCTGGAAACACCATATATTTT.

This clone was counted once. The chain carries TRBV30 and TRBJ2-5, with D possibly being TRBD2 (5 bases). The germline V and J ends were trimmed by 3 bases and 9 bases, with 29 bases remaining between them. This CDR3 is built from 17 residues. Germline V gene lookup returns CDR1 GTSNPN and CDR2 SVGIG (reference sequence). The CDR3 protein is CAWSSRLNTDPNSAQYF. The DNA for the CDR3 is TGTGCCTGGAGCTCAAGACTAAATACAGACCCAAACTCGGCCCAGTACTTC.

This chain uses TRBV18 with TRBJ2-3; 8 bases align to TRBD2. Germline loops: CDR1 KGHSH, CDR2 LQKENI. The CDR3 sequence is 15 residues long. Germline trimming cut 6 bases from V and 0 bases from J; bases unmatched to any gene: 5. CDR3 region: CASSRSSGSTDTQYF. Written as DNA, the CDR3 is TGTGCCAGCTCTCGATCTAGCGGGAGCACAGATACGCAGTATTTT.

J is TRBJ1-4 and V is TRBV7-9; no clear D. V dropped 3 bases and J dropped 7 bases, with 12 bases sitting between them. Looked up from germline, CDR1 is SEHNR and CDR2 is FQNEAQ (reference sequence). The CDR3 is 14 residues long. In nucleotides, the CDR3 is TGTGCCAGCAGCTTGAAAGCGTTAGGTGAAAAACTGTTTTTT. It yields the protein CASSLKALGEKLFF. Supplemented by reference TRBV7-9 and TRBJ1-4, the full variable domain reads DTGVSQNPRHKITKRGQNVTFRCDPISEHNRLYWYRQTLGQGPEFLTYFQNEAQLEKSRLLSDRFSAERPKGSFSTLEIQRTEQGDSAMYLCASSLKALGEKLFFGSGTQLSVL.

The chain recombines TRBV5-1 with TRBJ2-4; weak D call: TRBD1 (6 bases). This CDR3 has 17 residues. Per the germline V gene, CDR1 is SGHRS and CDR2 is YFSETQ. With 4 bases removed from V and 3 bases from J, the gap between germline ends came to 20 bases. The CDR3 DNA reads TGCGCCAGCAGCGAGGGGACATCCACCACCCTCAAAAACATTCAGTACTTC. Translation: CASSEGTSTTLKNIQYF. Based on the CDR3 plus reference TRBV5-1 and TRBJ2-4, the full variable domain is KAGVTQTPRYLIKTRGQQVTLSCSPISGHRSVSWYQQTPGQGLQFLFEYFSETQRNKGNFPGRFSGRQFSNSRSEMNVSTLELGDSALYLCASSEGTSTTLKNIQYFGAGTRLSVL.

V and J are TRBV5-1 and TRBJ2-4, with unresolved D. From germline, CDR1 is SGHRS and CDR2 YFSETQ. The CDR3 is made up of 14 amino acids. The ends were cut back, 2 bases at V and 2 bases at J, with 8 bases in the middle. The CDR3 loop is CASSLPSPKNIQYF. The DNA of the CDR3 is TGCGCCAGCAGCTTACCCAGTCCCAAAAACATTCAGTACTTC.

The CDR3, as DNA: TGTGCCTGTGGTTGGGTGTTCAGGGACTATGGCTACACCTTC. Protein product: CACGWVFRDYGYTF. V and J are TRBV30 and TRBJ1-2, with D perhaps matching TRBD1 (5 bases). The CDR3 is 14 amino acids. Trimming removed 6 bases from V and 3 bases from J, with 17 bases in between. The germline V gene has CDR1 GTSNPN and CDR2 SVGIG (reference sequence).

This sequence joins TRBV4-2 and TRBJ1-2, with 7 bases lining up with TRBD1. V was pared by 3 bases and J by 2 bases, with 3 bases of the junction left unmatched. CDR3 length: 14 amino acids. Germline V gene sequence: CDR1 LGHNA, CDR2 YNFKEQ. CDR3 protein: CASSHGQANYGYTF. The DNA of the CDR3 is TGTGCCAGCAGCCACGGACAGGCCAACTATGGCTACACCTTC.

The chain uses TRBV4-1 and TRBJ2-5; 12 bases align to TRBD2. V lost 4 bases to trimming and J lost 3 bases; unmatched junction nucleotides: 6. Germline V gene lookup returns CDR1 MGHRA and CDR2 YSYEKL. The CDR3 spans 16 residues. The CDR3 DNA sequence: TGCGCCAGCAGCCCCCACGGACTAGCGGGGAAAGAGACCCAGTACTTC. Its translation: CASSPHGLAGKETQYF.

The V and J genes are TRBV30 and TRBJ1-4, with D tentatively TRBD1 (5 bases). This CDR3 comprises 14 residues. Germline V lookup: CDR1 GTSNPN, CDR2 SVGIG (reference sequence). Trimming shortened V by 5 bases and J by 5 bases, and 15 bases separated the two germline ends. CDR3 amino acids: CAWASGRGNEKLFF. CDR3 bases: TGTGCCTGGGCCTCGGGACGCGGGAATGAAAAACTGTTTTTT.

V usage is TRBV2 and J usage is TRBJ1-6; perhaps TRBD1 as D (5 bases). The ends were cut back, 2 bases at V and 8 bases at J, with 10 bases in the middle. This CDR3 spans 14 amino acids. Germline CDR1 reads SNHLY; CDR2 reads FYNNEI. CDR3 sequence reads: CASSEFGTYSPLHF. Here the CDR3 DNA reads TGTGCCAGCAGTGAATTTGGGACCTATTCACCCCTCCACTTT.

The rearrangement links TRBV7-9 to TRBJ1-2; tentative D call: TRBD1 (6 bases). V was trimmed by 2 bases and J by 3 bases, leaving 10 bases between them. Germline CDR1 reads SEHNR; CDR2 reads FQNEAQ (reference sequence). The CDR3 contains 14 residues. The CDR3 coding sequence is TGTGCCAGCAGCTTAACGGGACAACACTATGGCTACACCTTC. Translated, it gives CASSLTGQHYGYTF.

This clone was picked up a small number of times. The rearrangement joins TRBV7-2 to TRBJ1-4; D possibly corresponds to TRBD1 (6 bases). Per the germline V gene, CDR1 is SGHTA and CDR2 is FQGNSA. The V gene lost 5 bases and the J gene lost 8 bases, with 18 bases spanning the gap. This CDR3 is 15 amino acids long. The CDR3 DNA reads TGTGCCAGCAGCGCCTACAGGGTGAACGGGGAAAAACTGTTTTTT. Translated: CASSAYRVNGEKLFF.

The chain recombines TRBV6-6 with TRBJ2-7; 11 bases agree with TRBD1. This CDR3 region has 14 residues. V dropped 6 bases and J dropped 5; count of bases not matched to a gene: 6. Per the germline V gene, CDR1 is MNHNY and CDR2 is SVGAGI (reference sequence). The CDR3, as DNA: TGTGCCAGCAGGCCGGACAGGGGGCGAGACGAGCAGTACTTC. Amino acid sequence: CASRPDRGRDEQYF.

The table lists this clone with a few counts. The chain uses TRBV5-1 and TRBJ2-1, with D possibly being TRBD1 or TRBD2 (5 bases each). V was clipped by 2 bases and J by 5 bases, with 14 bases between them. The germline V gene has CDR1 SGHRS and CDR2 YFSETQ. This CDR3 has 15 residues. The CDR3 DNA reads TGCGCCAGCAGCTTTAACGGCAGGGACCACAATGAGCAGTTCTTC. Its protein product is CASSFNGRDHNEQFF.

The rearrangement uses TRBV30 and TRBJ2-5, with D tentatively TRBD1 (6 bases). Trimming left V 8 bases short and J 4 bases short, with 17 bases between. There are 13 residues in the CDR3. CDR1 is GTSNPN, CDR2 SVGIG, per germline (reference sequence). The CDR3 DNA is TGTGCCCAAGAAGTAGGGGGTCGAGAGACCCAGTACTTC. This codes for CAQEVGGRETQYF.

The chain employs TRBV9 and TRBJ2-5, with D possibly being TRBD1 (6 bases). Trimming cost V 0 bases and J 2 bases, with 11 bases left between them. CDR3 size: 15 residues. Germline CDR1 and CDR2: SGDLS and YYNGEE. This CDR3 is CASSVVTGIQETQYF. Written as DNA, the CDR3 is TGTGCCAGCAGCGTAGTAACAGGGATACAAGAGACCCAGTACTTC. The complete variable domain, with remaining parts taken from reference TRBV9 and TRBJ2-5, reads DSGVTQTPKHLITATGQRVTLRCSPRSGDLSVYWYQQSLDQGLQFLIQYYNGEERAKGNILERFSAQQFPDLHSELNLSSLELGDSALYFCASSVVTGIQETQYFGPGTRLLVL.

This clone was picked up a small number of times. The V and J genes are TRBV30 and TRBJ1-1; D might be TRBD1 (5 bases). The germline V gene encodes CDR1 GTSNPN and CDR2 SVGIG (reference sequence). V dropped 2 bases and J dropped 0 bases, with 13 bases sitting between them. This CDR3 has 15 residues. CDR3 amino acids: CAWSQTGAMNTEAFF. The CDR3 DNA is TGTGCCTGGAGTCAAACAGGAGCCATGAACACTGAAGCTTTCTTT.

This chain joins TRBV7-8 and TRBJ2-7; TRBD1 agrees at 10 bases. The germline V gene encodes CDR1 SGHVS and CDR2 FQNEAQ. J lost 3 bases, V lost 0 bases, and 2 bases had no gene match. There are 15 residues in the CDR3. In DNA, the CDR3 is TGTGCCAGCAGCTTAGCCCGGACAGGGGGCTACGAGCAGTACTTC. Amino acids: CASSLARTGGYEQYF.

V usage is TRBV2 and J usage is TRBJ1-6; 7 bases are a match to TRBD1. Germline-derived CDR1 and CDR2 are SNHLY and FYNNEI. The CDR3 is 15 residues long. The junction had 10 bases not matched to a gene; V was cut back by 0 bases and J by 14 bases. CDR3 DNA sequence: TGTGCCAGCAGTGAAGCAGCGGACAGGCTCTCGTCCCTCCACTTT. This translates into CASSEAADRLSSLHF.

The chain employs TRBV18 and TRBJ1-2, with D unresolved. V lost 6 bases and J 2 bases, leaving 13 bases between the germline ends. The CDR3 sequence is 14 residues long. In germline, CDR1 is KGHSH, CDR2 LQKENI. CDR3 sequence (DNA): TGTGCCAGCTCCCACCAAGACCAGAACTATGGCTACACCTTC. Residues: CASSHQDQNYGYTF.

This clone was detected once. The genes are TRBV23-1 and TRBJ1-5; weak D call: TRBD1 (6 bases). Being an ORF, TRBV23-1 has a function that is uncertain. This CDR3 comprises 15 residues. V lost 6 bases and J 7 bases, leaving 19 bases between the germline ends. This CDR3 is CASSQGRAERQPQHF. As DNA, the CDR3 is TGCGCCAGCAGCCAGGGGCGGGCCGAGCGACAGCCCCAGCATTTT.

The chain employs TRBV29-1 and TRBJ1-2, with D maybe TRBD1 (6 bases). V dropped 3 bases and J dropped 2 bases, with 13 bases sitting between them. The length of the CDR3 is 14 residues. Germline V gene lookup returns CDR1 SQVTM and CDR2 ANQGSEA. The CDR3 DNA follows: TGCAGCGTTGACGACGGGACACCCAACTATGGCTACACCTTC. Residues: CSVDDGTPNYGYTF. Full variable domain (outside the CDR3, taken from reference TRBV29-1 and TRBJ1-2): SAVISQKPSRDICQRGTSLTIQCQVDSQVTMMFWYRQQPGQSLTLIATANQGSEATYESGFVIDKFPISRPNLTFSTLTVSNMSPEDSSIYLCSVDDGTPNYGYTFGSGTRLTVV.

V usage is TRBV6-1 and J usage is TRBJ2-2; a weak D match, TRBD2 (6 bases). With 6 bases removed from V and 6 bases from J, the gap between germline ends came to 17 bases. CDR1 and CDR2 (germline): MNHNS, SASEGT. This CDR3 comprises 15 residues. The CDR3 here is CASSPGTVVAGELFF. CDR3 coding DNA: TGTGCCAGCAGCCCCGGGACTGTGGTCGCCGGGGAGCTGTTTTTT.

The chain combines TRBV6-6 with TRBJ2-3, with D unclear. Per the germline V gene, CDR1 is MNHNY and CDR2 is SVGAGI (reference sequence). Deletions cut 1 base from V and 5 bases from J, with 13 bases between. The length of the CDR3 is 15 residues. CDR3 region: CASSYFRPRRDTQYF. DNA of the CDR3: TGTGCCAGCAGTTACTTTAGGCCCCGGAGAGATACGCAGTATTTT.

The chain recombines TRBV30 with TRBJ2-2; D ambiguous. V was cut by 5 bases and J by 6 bases, with 10 bases left in between. Germline V gives CDR1 GTSNPN, CDR2 SVGIG (reference sequence). There are 12 residues in the CDR3. CDR3 coding DNA: TGTGCCTGGCGAGGTAACGCCGGGGAGCTGTTTTTT. This sequence encodes CAWRGNAGELFF. Using reference TRBV30 and TRBJ2-2 for the parts outside the CDR3, the full variable domain is SQTIHQWPATLVQPVGSPLSLECTVEGTSNPNLYWYRQAAGRGLQLLFYSVGIGQISSEVPQNLSASRPQDRQFILSSKKLLLSDSGFYLCAWRGNAGELFFGEGSRLTVL.

As DNA, the CDR3 is TGTGCCAGCAGTATCGGGAGTAGGACCTATGGCTACACCTTC. Translated, it gives CASSIGSRTYGYTF. V gene TRBV5-6 combines with J gene TRBJ1-2; D gene uncertain. The CDR3 consists of 14 residues. Germline CDR1 and CDR2: SGHDT and YYEEEE. Trimming shortened V by 5 bases and J by 4 bases, and 15 bases separated the two germline ends.

The chain combines TRBV30 with TRBJ1-2; D is perhaps TRBD1 (5 bases). From germline, CDR1 is GTSNPN and CDR2 SVGIG (reference sequence). This CDR3 spans 15 amino acids. Deletions cut 5 bases from V and 4 bases from J, with 20 bases between. Written as DNA, the CDR3 is TGTGCCTGGTCTTTAAGACAGACTCCAGGCTATGGCTACACCTTC. Its translation is CAWSLRQTPGYGYTF.

The chain links TRBV9 to TRBJ2-6; the D call may be TRBD1 or TRBD2 (7 bases each). Germline V gene sequence: CDR1 SGDLS, CDR2 YYNGEE. Trimming took off 3 bases at V and 0 bases at J, with 16 bases between the two ends. The CDR3 contains 18 residues. The DNA of the CDR3 is TGTGCCAGCAGCGGTCGACAGGGAGGGAGCTCTGGGGCCAACGTCCTGACTTTC. Encoded protein: CASSGRQGGSSGANVLTF.

This clone has a handful of counts. This chain's CDR3 is CASSAGAETQYF. The CDR3 region has the DNA TGTGCCAGCAGCGCAGGGGCCGAGACCCAGTACTTC. V usage is TRBV27 and J usage is TRBJ2-5, with D possibly TRBD1 on 6 matching bases. The CDR3 has 12 residues. The germline CDR1 and CDR2 sequences are MNHEY and SMNVEV (reference sequence). V shed 6 bases and J shed 5 bases, with 10 bases lying between them.